Listed below are T cell receptor beta chains from one sample, sequenced in a study of T cell responses to AZD1222 COVID-19 vaccine. The assay was immunoSEQ multiplex PCR, and TCRdb's table has in-frame clones only and misses some. Of about 160,000 clones detected, roughly nine tenths appear once; the ten largest clones hold 1.9%. Here the sequenced sample was peripheral blood, taken on day 0 of AZD1222 vaccination. The origin of the receptors is an adult in good health. Each CDR3 is given with its conserved first and last residue. The order of the fields is CDR3 protein, CDR3 DNA, clone size, V gene, D gene, J gene. D genes are given only for firm matches. Size is stated for part of the rows, as once, few or many counts, or as a class when the clone is expanded.

CDR3: CASNTGTSGGQTQYF
DNA: TGTGCCAGCAACACCGGGACTAGCGGGGGCCAGACCCAGTACTTC
size: .
V: TRBV2
D: TRBD2
J: TRBJ2-5

CDR3: CSVDGGYTF
DNA: TGCAGCGTTGATGGGGGCTACACCTTC
size: few
V: TRBV29-1
D: .
J: TRBJ1-2

CDR3: CAIRDITMNTEAFF
DNA: TGTGCCATCAGAGATATTACCATGAACACTGAAGCTTTCTTT
size: .
V: TRBV10-3
D: .
J: TRBJ1-1

CDR3: CASSPPGGRDYNEQFF
DNA: TGTGCCAGCAGTCCCCCGGGAGGGAGGGACTACAATGAGCAGTTCTTC
size: .
V: TRBV28
D: TRBD2
J: TRBJ2-1

CDR3: CASSAPNRGYTEAFF
DNA: TGTGCCAGCAGTGCACCGAACAGGGGGTACACTGAAGCTTTCTTT
size: .
V: TRBV25-1
D: TRBD1
J: TRBJ1-1

CDR3: CASSEAHGGLDEQYF
DNA: TGTGCCAGCAGTGAAGCGCACGGGGGTTTGGACGAGCAGTACTTC
size: .
V: TRBV6-1
D: .
J: TRBJ2-7

CDR3: CASSSAGRGYTF
DNA: TGTGCCAGCAGCTCCGCCGGGCGAGGCTACACCTTC
size: .
V: TRBV5-6
D: .
J: TRBJ1-2

CDR3: CASGTARSSYNEQFF
DNA: TGTGCCAGCGGGACCGCTCGGAGCTCCTACAATGAGCAGTTCTTC
size: .
V: TRBV14
D: .
J: TRBJ2-1

CDR3: CASSRRQTGAFF
DNA: TGTGCCAGCAGCCGCCGACAGACGGGAGCTTTCTTT
size: .
V: TRBV5-6
D: .
J: TRBJ1-1

CDR3: CASLLAGTDTQYF
DNA: TGTGCCAGCCTCCTAGCGGGCACAGATACGCAGTATTTT
size: .
V: TRBV28
D: TRBD2
J: TRBJ2-3

CDR3: CASSARGGALGYTF
DNA: TGTGCCAGCAGCGCCCGAGGGGGAGCACTTGGCTACACCTTC
size: .
V: TRBV7-2
D: .
J: TRBJ1-2

CDR3: CASRDPLSDTQYF
DNA: TGTGCCAGCCGGGACCCCCTTTCAGATACGCAGTATTTT
size: .
V: TRBV6-5
D: .
J: TRBJ2-3

CDR3: CASSFTERREQFF
DNA: TGTGCCAGTAGTTTCACAGAGAGGCGGGAGCAGTTCTTC
size: .
V: TRBV19
D: .
J: TRBJ2-1

CDR3: CASSLAGSYSRSNTEAFF
DNA: TGCGCCAGCAGCTTAGCTGGATCTTATAGTCGCTCGAACACTGAAGCTTTCTTT
size: .
V: TRBV5-1
D: .
J: TRBJ1-1

CDR3: CASSRGLEETQYF
DNA: TGTGCCAGCTCACGTGGACTGGAAGAGACCCAGTACTTC
size: .
V: TRBV18
D: .
J: TRBJ2-5

CDR3: CASRRPGTGIDTEAFF
DNA: TGTGCCAGCAGACGTCCCGGGACAGGGATTGACACTGAAGCTTTCTTT
size: .
V: TRBV28
D: TRBD1
J: TRBJ1-1

CDR3: CAWSGQGNSPLHF
DNA: TGTGCCTGGAGTGGACAGGGTAATTCACCCCTCCACTTT
size: .
V: TRBV30
D: TRBD1
J: TRBJ1-6

CDR3: CASRGRSGNTIYF
DNA: TGTGCCAGCAGAGGACGATCTGGAAACACCATATATTTT
size: .
V: TRBV2
D: .
J: TRBJ1-3

CDR3: CASSQAGGRGYNEQFF
DNA: TGTGCCAGCAGCCAAGCGGGCGGGAGAGGCTACAATGAGCAGTTCTTC
size: .
V: TRBV3-1/TRBV3-2
D: TRBD2
J: TRBJ2-1

CDR3: CAWSVRLDTEAFF
DNA: TGTGCCTGGAGTGTACGTCTAGACACTGAAGCTTTCTTT
size: .
V: TRBV30
D: .
J: TRBJ1-1

CDR3: CASSSATGTGSTQYF
DNA: TGTGCCAGCAGCTCTGCCACCGGGACAGGGTCTACGCAGTACTTC
size: once
V: TRBV11-2
D: TRBD1
J: TRBJ2-7

CDR3: CASSLEQFSGANVLTF
DNA: TGCGCCAGCAGCTTGGAACAATTCTCTGGGGCCAACGTCCTGACTTTC
size: .
V: TRBV5-1
D: .
J: TRBJ2-6

CDR3: CASSEWRGPGNQPQHF
DNA: TGTGCCAGCAGTGAATGGAGGGGACCGGGCAATCAGCCCCAGCATTTT
size: .
V: TRBV27
D: .
J: TRBJ1-5

CDR3: CARSLAHRFYGYTF
DNA: TGTGCCAGAAGCTTAGCGCACAGGTTCTATGGCTACACCTTC
size: .
V: TRBV5-3
D: .
J: TRBJ1-2

CDR3: CASSDRDGGGYGYTF
DNA: TGTGCCAGCAGTGACCGGGACGGTGGAGGGTATGGCTACACCTTC
size: .
V: TRBV2
D: .
J: TRBJ1-2

CDR3: CSVEPPGMGYYGYTF
DNA: TGCAGCGTTGAACCCCCCGGGATGGGATACTATGGCTACACCTTC
size: .
V: TRBV29-1
D: .
J: TRBJ1-2

CDR3: CASSIDTGGETQYF
DNA: TGTGCCAGCAGCATAGACACAGGGGGGGAGACCCAGTACTTC
size: once
V: TRBV5-4
D: TRBD1
J: TRBJ2-5

CDR3: CASSLYEDTEAFF
DNA: TGTGCCAGCAGCCTGTACGAGGACACTGAAGCTTTCTTT
size: .
V: TRBV9
D: .
J: TRBJ1-1

CDR3: CASSPVRSGELFF
DNA: TGTGCCAGCAGCCCCGTGCGGTCCGGGGAGCTGTTTTTT
size: .
V: TRBV7-8
D: .
J: TRBJ2-2

CDR3: CASSPGAGDVSYGYTF
DNA: TGCGCCAGCAGCCCAGGGGCAGGGGATGTGAGCTATGGCTACACCTTC
size: .
V: TRBV4-3
D: .
J: TRBJ1-2

CDR3: CASSPGLYSPSWEQYF
DNA: TGCGCCAGCAGCCCCGGACTATATTCCCCTTCTTGGGAGCAGTACTTC
size: .
V: TRBV5-1
D: .
J: TRBJ2-7

CDR3: CASSYLGGNQPQHF
DNA: TGTGCCAGCAGTTATTTGGGGGGGAATCAGCCCCAGCATTTT
size: .
V: TRBV6-5
D: .
J: TRBJ1-5

CDR3: CASSAQPGANTEAFF
DNA: TGTGCCAGCTCAGCCCAACCGGGAGCGAACACTGAAGCTTTCTTT
size: .
V: TRBV18
D: .
J: TRBJ1-1

CDR3: CASSLSFDEQYF
DNA: TGTGCCAGCAGCTTGTCCTTCGACGAGCAGTACTTC
size: .
V: TRBV5-6
D: .
J: TRBJ2-7

CDR3: CASSVGGNSHEQYF
DNA: TGTGCCAGCAGTGTTGGAGGGAACTCCCACGAGCAGTACTTC
size: .
V: TRBV6-4
D: .
J: TRBJ2-7

CDR3: CSVVGRERKFNEQFF
DNA: TGCAGCGTTGTGGGGCGGGAGCGGAAGTTCAATGAGCAGTTCTTC
size: .
V: TRBV29-1
D: TRBD2
J: TRBJ2-1

CDR3: CASRPGTSIYEQYF
DNA: TGTGCCAGCAGACCCGGGACTTCTATCTACGAGCAGTACTTC
size: .
V: TRBV27
D: .
J: TRBJ2-7

CDR3: CASRPAASGANVLTF
DNA: TGCGCCAGCAGGCCAGCAGCCTCTGGGGCCAACGTCCTGACTTTC
size: .
V: TRBV5-1
D: .
J: TRBJ2-6

CDR3: CASQLGGNGQPQHF
DNA: TGTGCCAGCCAATTAGGAGGCAACGGGCAGCCCCAGCATTTT
size: once
V: TRBV2
D: .
J: TRBJ1-5

CDR3: CASSVAQTGANVYGYTF
DNA: TGTGCCAGCAGCGTGGCGCAGACAGGGGCCAATGTCTATGGCTACACCTTC
size: .
V: TRBV9
D: TRBD1
J: TRBJ1-2

CDR3: CASNRAGIQYF
DNA: TGTGCCAGCAACCGGGCGGGCATTCAGTACTTC
size: .
V: TRBV6-5
D: .
J: TRBJ2-4

CDR3: CAWSVPGGGEKLFF
DNA: TGTGCCTGGAGTGTACCAGGGGGCGGAGAAAAACTGTTTTTT
size: .
V: TRBV30
D: TRBD1
J: TRBJ1-4

CDR3: CASSLLGHLNTEAFF
DNA: TGTGCCAGCAGCTTGCTGGGACACTTGAACACTGAAGCTTTCTTT
size: .
V: TRBV5-4
D: .
J: TRBJ1-1

CDR3: CASSPWTVSTDTQYF
DNA: TGTGCCAGCAGTCCGTGGACAGTGAGCACAGATACGCAGTATTTT
size: .
V: TRBV6-5
D: .
J: TRBJ2-3

CDR3: CASSLTGGTSGNTIYF
DNA: TGCGCCAGCAGCTTGACAGGGGGGACCTCTGGAAACACCATATATTTT
size: .
V: TRBV5-1
D: TRBD1
J: TRBJ1-3

CDR3: CASSLGTANEKLFF
DNA: TGTGCCAGCAGCTTAGGCACGGCTAATGAAAAACTGTTTTTT
size: .
V: TRBV13
D: .
J: TRBJ1-4

CDR3: CASQSQANTEAFF
DNA: TGTGCCAGTCAAAGTCAGGCGAACACTGAAGCTTTCTTT
size: .
V: TRBV15
D: .
J: TRBJ1-1

CDR3: CASSPRDSNQPQHF
DNA: TGTGCCAGCAGCCCCCGGGACAGCAATCAGCCCCAGCATTTT
size: .
V: TRBV6-5
D: .
J: TRBJ1-5

CDR3: CASSSSGGEQYF
DNA: TGTGCCAGCAGTTCCTCGGGCGGGGAGCAGTACTTC
size: .
V: TRBV6-5
D: .
J: TRBJ2-7

CDR3: CASSAYEQYF
DNA: TGTGCCAGCAGTGCTTACGAGCAGTACTTC
size: .
V: TRBV28
D: .
J: TRBJ2-7

CDR3: CASGGGGTGELFF
DNA: TGCGCCAGCGGAGGGGGTGGCACCGGGGAGCTGTTTTTT
size: .
V: TRBV5-1
D: .
J: TRBJ2-2

CDR3: CASSFLNKLQGRGNQPQHF
DNA: TGTGCCAGCAGTTTCCTGAATAAACTACAGGGACGGGGCAATCAGCCCCAGCATTTT
size: .
V: TRBV28
D: .
J: TRBJ1-5

CDR3: CASNAGTFYGYTF
DNA: TGTGCCAGCAATGCCGGGACCTTCTATGGCTACACCTTC
size: few
V: TRBV6-4
D: .
J: TRBJ1-2

CDR3: CASSQRTGGWNEQYF
DNA: TGTGCCAGCAGCCAACGGACAGGGGGGTGGAACGAGCAGTACTTC
size: .
V: TRBV9
D: TRBD1
J: TRBJ2-7

CDR3: CASCYGTLQSDEQFF
DNA: TGTGCCAGCTGTTACGGGACACTTCAGTCAGATGAGCAGTTCTTC
size: .
V: TRBV6-9
D: .
J: TRBJ2-1

CDR3: CASSSQGSGNQPQHF
DNA: TGTGCCAGCAGCTCACAGGGTAGTGGCAATCAGCCCCAGCATTTT
size: .
V: TRBV9
D: .
J: TRBJ1-5

CDR3: CASNREVGYEQYF
DNA: TGTGCCAGCAATAGGGAAGTAGGGTACGAGCAGTACTTC
size: .
V: TRBV2
D: .
J: TRBJ2-7